The 23 T cell receptor beta chains below come from one sample, sequenced in a study of tumor T cells in aggressive B-cell lymphoma. TCRdb's copy holds only in-frame clones and misses some; the assay was immunoSEQ multiplex PCR. The top ten hold about 3.1% of the sample, which has around 10,000 clones, around nine tenths seen once. Sequenced sample: tumor tissue. The receptor source for this set is an adult with diffuse large B cell lymphoma.

This clone was seen only once. The chain joins TRBV9 to TRBJ1-6; no firm D call. This CDR3 region has 16 residues. V was trimmed by 0 bases and J by 9 bases, leaving 16 bases between them. Germline assignment: CDR1 SGDLS and CDR2 YYNGEE. This CDR3 reads CASSVDLQSHGSPLHF. The CDR3 nucleotides are TGTGCCAGCAGCGTAGATCTACAGTCTCATGGTTCACCCCTCCACTTT.

The chain has TRBV7-2 and TRBJ1-1, with D unclear. In germline, CDR1 is SGHTA, CDR2 FQGNSA. V lost 4 bases and J lost 7, with 10 bases in between. The CDR3 consists of 12 residues. In nucleotides, the CDR3 is TGTGCCAGCAGCTCGGTGGTCGGTGAAGCTTTCTTT. Its translation is CASSSVVGEAFF.

V is TRBV5-4 and J is TRBJ1-2; TRBD1 might be the D (6 bases). Germline V gives CDR1 SGHNT, CDR2 YYREEE (reference sequence). Trimming removed 4 bases at V and 8 bases at J, with 18 bases between. This CDR3 spans 14 amino acids. The CDR3 loop is CASSPQFTGHGYTF. The CDR3 nucleotides are TGTGCCAGCAGCCCCCAGTTCACAGGGCACGGCTACACCTTC. The full variable domain, its missing parts supplied by reference TRBV5-4 and TRBJ1-2, is ETGVTQSPTHLIKTRGQQVTLRCSSQSGHNTVSWYQQALGQGPQFIFQYYREEENGRGNFPPRFSGLQFPNYSSELNVNALELDDSALYLCASSPQFTGHGYTFGSGTRLTVV.

The J gene is TRBJ2-7, the V gene TRBV29-1; 8 bases are a match to TRBD2. The J segment lost 4 bases and the V segment lost 5 bases, leaving 7 bases of the junction unmatched. The CDR3 has 13 residues. Germline V gene lookup returns CDR1 SQVTM and CDR2 ANQGSEA. DNA for the CDR3: TGCAGCGTTTACAGCGGGAGTTCTTACGAGCAGTACTTC. Amino acids: CSVYSGSSYEQYF.

The chain links TRBV7-2 to TRBJ2-3, with no clear D. The CDR3 extends over 14 amino acids. In germline, CDR1 is SGHTA, CDR2 FQGNSA. Deletions cut 2 bases from V and 4 bases from J, with 10 bases between. CDR3 amino acids: CASSLWPGADTQYF. The CDR3 bases are TGTGCCAGCAGCTTATGGCCGGGTGCAGATACGCAGTATTTT.

The chain links TRBV10-3 to TRBJ2-1, with 9 nucleotides matching TRBD1. There are 13 residues in the CDR3. Germline V gives CDR1 ENHRY, CDR2 SYGVKD. V was pared by 0 bases and J by 15 bases, with 6 bases of the junction left unmatched. The DNA of the CDR3 is TGTGCCATCAGTGAGTCAACCGGGACAGGGTTGTTCTTC. It translates to CAISESTGTGLFF.

This clone was picked up a small number of times. This sequence joins TRBV9 and TRBJ2-1, with a weak D call TRBD2 (6 bases). The CDR3 consists of 15 residues. V was clipped by 4 bases and J by 1 base, with 12 bases between them. Germline V gene data show CDR1 as SGDLS and CDR2 as YYNGEE. Written as DNA, the CDR3 is TGTGCCAGCAGCAATCGGAGGGGATCCTACAATGAGCAGTTCTTC. Residues: CASSNRRGSYNEQFF.

V gene TRBV19 combines with J gene TRBJ2-7; 7 positions match TRBD1. Germline V gene data show CDR1 as LNHDA and CDR2 as SQIVND (reference sequence). The length of the CDR3 is 15 residues. V shed 6 bases and J 2 bases; nucleotides not matched to a gene: 10. This CDR3 is CASRAQGVGAYEQYF. In DNA form, the CDR3 reads TGTGCCAGTAGGGCCCAGGGGGTGGGCGCCTACGAGCAGTACTTC.

The chain is built from TRBV9 and TRBJ2-7; the match to TRBD1 covers 8 bases. The J segment lost 2 bases and the V segment lost 3 bases, leaving 7 bases of the junction unmatched. From germline, CDR1 is SGDLS and CDR2 YYNGEE. The CDR3 runs 15 residues. CDR3 nucleotides: TGTGCCAGCAGCGGCCGTCCGGGACAGGCCTACGAGCAGTACTTC. It yields the protein CASSGRPGQAYEQYF.

The V call is TRBV5-1, the J call TRBJ1-4; tentative D call: TRBD1 (5 bases). Germline V gene sequence: CDR1 SGHRS, CDR2 YFSETQ. V was clipped by 3 bases and J by 0 bases, with 15 bases between them. There are 17 residues in the CDR3. CDR3 protein: CASSWGGTVSTNEKLFF. DNA for the CDR3: TGCGCCAGCAGCTGGGGGGGGACCGTATCAACTAATGAAAAACTGTTTTTT.

The gene calls are TRBV30 and TRBJ1-1; possible D gene TRBD1, 5 bases. CDR3 length: 11 amino acids. Trimming pared 4 bases from V and 6 bases from J, leaving 9 bases between. Germline V gene sequence: CDR1 GTSNPN, CDR2 SVGIG (reference sequence). The CDR3 DNA follows: TGTGCCTGGAATCAGGGCCCTGAAGCTTTCTTT. It encodes CAWNQGPEAFF.

The chain joins TRBV6-5 to TRBJ1-6, with TRBD1 as a possible D gene (5 bases). The CDR3 consists of 14 residues. V was clipped by 6 bases and J by 8 bases, with 14 bases between them. Per germline, CDR1 MNHEY and CDR2 SVGAGI. The CDR3: CASREPGLYSPLHF. The CDR3 DNA reads as TGTGCCAGCAGAGAACCGGGACTTTATTCACCCCTCCACTTT.

The CDR3 sequence: CASSPTSGEETQYF. CDR3 DNA: TGTGCCAGCAGCCCGACTAGCGGAGAAGAGACCCAGTACTTC. V is TRBV7-2 and J is TRBJ2-5, with 9 bases identical to TRBD2. The CDR3 is made up of 14 amino acids. Trimming at V came to 5 bases and at J to 3 bases, leaving 4 bases not matched to a gene. Germline V gives CDR1 SGHTA, CDR2 FQGNSA.

V is TRBV18 and J is TRBJ2-3; 8 nucleotides match TRBD2. The CDR3 extends over 18 amino acids. The J segment lost 2 bases and the V segment lost 0 bases, leaving 10 bases of the junction unmatched. From germline, CDR1 is KGHSH and CDR2 LQKENI. The CDR3 sequence is CASSPPLSLTSVTDTQYF. For the CDR3, the DNA is TGTGCCAGCTCACCACCCCTTTCGTTGACTAGCGTCACAGATACGCAGTATTTT.

DNA of the CDR3: TGTGCCAGCAGTTGGGACAGGGACACAGATACGCAGTATTTT. Translating gives CASSWDRDTDTQYF. This chain connects TRBV2 to TRBJ2-3; TRBD1 matches at 9 bases. Germline lookup yields CDR1 SNHLY and CDR2 FYNNEI. Unmatched junction bases numbered 2, after V lost 5 bases and J lost 2 bases. The CDR3 extends over 14 amino acids.

The rearrangement uses TRBV2 and TRBJ1-5, with 8 bases identical to TRBD1. J lost 5 bases, V lost 4 bases, and 7 bases had no gene match. CDR3 length equals 15 residues. Germline V gene data show CDR1 as SNHLY and CDR2 as FYNNEI. This CDR3 reads CASSGSDRDDQPQHF. CDR3 nucleotides: TGTGCCAGCAGTGGGTCGGACAGGGACGATCAGCCCCAGCATTTT.

This sequence joins TRBV18 and TRBJ2-7, with 10 bases that match TRBD2. Looked up from germline, CDR1 is KGHSH and CDR2 is LQKENI. CDR3 length equals 15 residues. V shed 4 bases, J shed 4 bases, and the junction held 7 bases outside the gene matches. Here the CDR3 reads CASSLIAGGSYEQYF. In DNA, the CDR3 is TGTGCCAGCTCACTTATAGCGGGGGGATCTTACGAGCAGTACTTC.

This clone has only a few counts. V is TRBV13 and J is TRBJ2-7, with D perhaps TRBD2 (5 bases). This CDR3 is 13 amino acids long. Germline V gene sequence: CDR1 PRHDT, CDR2 FYEKMQ (reference sequence). Deletions cut 5 bases from V and 6 bases from J, with 14 bases between. As DNA, the CDR3 is TGTGCCAGCAGCCTCTACCGGGAATCCGAGCAGTACTTC. Amino acids: CASSLYRESEQYF.

The chain couples TRBV7-2 to TRBJ2-3; D possibly corresponds to TRBD2 (5 bases). There are 13 residues in the CDR3. The V gene lost 5 bases and the J gene lost 5 bases, with 11 bases spanning the gap. Germline CDR1 reads SGHTA; CDR2 reads FQGNSA. The DNA for the CDR3 is TGTGCCAGCAGCACCCTAGCCCAAGATACGCAGTATTTT. The encoded protein is CASSTLAQDTQYF.

The chain couples TRBV11-3 to TRBJ2-7; 9 bases fit TRBD2. Germline V gives CDR1 SGHNT, CDR2 YENEEA. CDR3 length equals 16 residues. V was pared by 0 bases and J by 2 bases, with 5 bases of the junction left unmatched. The CDR3 reads CASSLEMGLAAYEQYF. The CDR3 nucleotides read TGTGCCAGCAGCTTAGAGATGGGACTAGCTGCCTACGAGCAGTACTTC.

This clone showed up just a few times. The chain is built from TRBV19 and TRBJ2-1, with TRBD2 matching over 13 bases. Germline V CDR1 and CDR2: LNHDA, SQIVND (reference sequence). V lost 5 bases and J lost 4; bases outside the gene matches: 8. CDR3 size: 17 residues. The DNA of the CDR3 is TGTGCCAGTAGTTCGACGACTAGCGGGAGGTCGTACAATGAGCAGTTCTTC. Translating gives CASSSTTSGRSYNEQFF.

The chain employs TRBV18 and TRBJ2-2, with 7 nucleotides matching TRBD1. Germline CDR1 KGHSH, CDR2 LQKENI. The V segment lost 0 bases and the J segment 8 bases; nucleotides outside the gene matches: 6. This CDR3 region has 15 residues. The CDR3 DNA sequence: TGTGCCAGCTCACCACCGAACAGGGGATTTGGGGAGCTGTTTTTT. Translating it yields CASSPPNRGFGELFF.

The CDR3 DNA reads as TGCGCCAGCAGCTTTAAGGGGCGGGGGGGCTCCTACGAGCAGTACTTC. Its translation: CASSFKGRGGSYEQYF. The chain is built from TRBV5-1 and TRBJ2-7, with TRBD2 matching over 9 bases. The V gene's germline CDR1 is SGHRS and CDR2 YFSETQ. CDR3 size: 16 residues. J gave up 0 bases and V 2 bases, and 6 bases lay outside the gene matches.